These 20 T cell receptor beta chains came from one sample sequenced in a study of cytomegalovirus exposure and HLA in healthy donors. Assay: immunoSEQ multiplex PCR; the TCRdb copy retains only in-frame clones and omits some. Among roughly 60,000 clones listed, less than 96% were seen once. Sequencing was done on a sample of PBMCs. The receptors were sampled from a woman aged 18-29 years in good health and CMV-seronegative.

On this clone: At the DNA level, this CDR3 is encoded by other sequences in the same sample as well. The chain employs TRBV28 and TRBJ1-2; TRBD1 agrees at 7 bases. Germline values: CDR1 MDHEN, CDR2 SYDVKM. The CDR3 is made up of 14 amino acids. V dropped 6 bases and J dropped 4; count of bases not matched to a gene: 8. The CDR3 DNA reads TGTGCCAGCAGAGATACCGGGACAGTCTATGGCTACACCTTC. Translation: CASRDTGTVYGYTF.

This chain uses TRBV4-1 with TRBJ1-1; 7 nucleotides align to TRBD1. The V and J ends lost 2 bases and 4 bases, in that order; junction bases with no gene match: 1. This CDR3 spans 13 amino acids. Germline CDR1 reads MGHRA; CDR2 reads YSYEKL. The CDR3 loop reads CASSQQGVTEAFF. The CDR3 DNA sequence: TGCGCCAGCAGCCAACAGGGGGTCACTGAAGCTTTCTTT.

The chain links TRBV9 to TRBJ2-1; possible D gene TRBD2, 5 bases. The CDR3 has 13 amino acids. Germline assignment: CDR1 SGDLS and CDR2 YYNGEE. Trimming took off 0 bases at V and 5 bases at J, with 6 bases between the two ends. The CDR3 nucleotides read TGTGCCAGCAGCGTAGGGGAGAACAATGAGCAGTTCTTC. Protein: CASSVGENNEQFF.

The rearrangement joins TRBV9 to TRBJ2-3; 8 nucleotides agree with TRBD2. The CDR3 is 16 residues long. V lost 0 bases and J lost 6; bases outside the gene matches: 9. In germline, CDR1 is SGDLS, CDR2 YYNGEE. CDR3 bases: TGTGCCAGCAGCGTAGGCAGCACGGGAGGGGTGGATACGCAGTATTTT. Amino acids: CASSVGSTGGVDTQYF.

The rearrangement uses TRBV4-3 and TRBJ2-2; 9 nucleotides align to TRBD1. Looked up from germline, CDR1 is LGHNA and CDR2 is YSLEER. The CDR3 sequence is 15 residues long. The J segment lost 4 bases and the V segment lost 8 bases, leaving 8 bases of the junction unmatched. In DNA form, the CDR3 reads TGCGCCAGCTCACCGGGACAGGGTGTCACCGGGGAGCTGTTTTTT. Translated, it gives CASSPGQGVTGELFF.

The rearrangement uses TRBV5-6 and TRBJ2-2; possibly TRBD2 for D (7 bases). The CDR3 sequence is 17 residues long. Trimming removed 2 bases at V and 2 bases at J, with 16 bases between. Germline CDR1 reads SGHDT; CDR2 reads YYEEEE. The CDR3 DNA is TGTGCCAGCAGCTTCTTAGGGAGGGGGATCAACACCGGGGAGCTGTTTTTT. Translated: CASSFLGRGINTGELFF.

In DNA form, the CDR3 reads TGCGCCAGTCGACAGCTTCTGAACACTGAAGCTTTCTTT. Its translation is CASRQLLNTEAFF. The rearrangement links TRBV10-1 to TRBJ1-1; perhaps TRBD1 as D (5 bases). Germline CDR1 reads WNHNN; CDR2 reads SYGVQD (reference sequence). There are 13 residues in the CDR3. Trimming removed 9 bases at V and 0 bases at J, with 11 bases between.

This chain connects TRBV5-1 to TRBJ2-5; a possible D gene is TRBD1 (6 bases). V lost 0 bases to trimming and J lost 2 bases, with 8 bases between them. The CDR3 extends over 14 amino acids. CDR1 is SGHRS and CDR2 is YFSETQ in the germline V gene. The CDR3 here is CASSLGRGQETQYF. CDR3 nucleotide sequence: TGCGCCAGCAGCTTGGGCAGGGGACAAGAGACCCAGTACTTC. Based on the CDR3 plus reference TRBV5-1 and TRBJ2-5, the full variable domain is KAGVTQTPRYLIKTRGQQVTLSCSPISGHRSVSWYQQTPGQGLQFLFEYFSETQRNKGNFPGRFSGRQFSNSRSEMNVSTLELGDSALYLCASSLGRGQETQYFGPGTRLLVL.

The count of this clone is one. This rearrangement joins TRBV6-5 to TRBJ2-7; the D gene is possibly TRBD2 (5 bases). The germline V and J ends were trimmed by 6 bases and 7 bases, with 16 bases remaining between them. The V gene's germline CDR1 is MNHEY and CDR2 SVGAGI. The CDR3 is 13 amino acids. CDR3 coding DNA: TGTGCCAGCAGCCTACGATTCGCGGGTGAGCAGTACTTC. Protein: CASSLRFAGEQYF.

This rearrangement joins TRBV11-2 to TRBJ2-7, with TRBD2 matching over 8 bases. CDR1 and CDR2 from the germline V gene are SGHAT and FQNNGV. J gave up 5 bases and V 5 bases, and 11 bases lay outside the gene matches. The CDR3 totals 15 residues. This CDR3 is CASSPRTGLGDEQYF. CDR3 nucleotide sequence: TGTGCCAGCAGCCCCCGGACGGGACTAGGTGACGAGCAGTACTTC. The full variable domain, rest sourced from reference TRBV11-2 and TRBJ2-7, is EAGVAQSPRYKIIEKRQSVAFWCNPISGHATLYWYQQILGQGPKLLIQFQNNGVVDDSQLPKDRFSAERLKGVDSTLKIQPAKLEDSAVYLCASSPRTGLGDEQYFGPGTRLTVT.

The chain employs TRBV28 and TRBJ1-5, with D possibly being TRBD1 (5 bases). V lost 3 bases, J lost 5 bases, and 14 bases lay in between. This CDR3 comprises 15 residues. Germline CDR1 and CDR2: MDHEN and SYDVKM. The CDR3 DNA is TGTGCCAGCAGTTTCGATGCCAGGGCGCATCAGCCCCAGCATTTT. Residues: CASSFDARAHQPQHF.

The CDR3 loop reads CASSPPGGGGGGYTF. CDR3 sequence (DNA): TGTGCCAGCTCACCACCCGGCGGAGGCGGGGGCGGCTACACCTTC. This chain links TRBV18 with TRBJ1-2, with D possibly matching TRBD1 (6 bases). The CDR3 runs to 15 residues. The V gene's germline CDR1 is KGHSH and CDR2 LQKENI. V was shortened by 0 bases and J by 8 bases, with 16 bases between the two germline ends.

The chain combines TRBV19 with TRBJ1-2; D might be TRBD1 (6 bases). The V gene lost 8 bases and the J gene lost 2 bases, with 15 bases spanning the gap. The length of the CDR3 is 14 residues. Per germline, CDR1 LNHDA and CDR2 SQIVND (reference sequence). In DNA, the CDR3 is TGTGCCAGTCGCCGGGGGGCGGACAACTATGGCTACACCTTC. It codes for CASRRGADNYGYTF.

The chain carries TRBV2 and TRBJ1-3; TRBD1 agrees at 8 bases. Looked up from germline, CDR1 is SNHLY and CDR2 is FYNNEI. The CDR3 spans 15 residues. V was pared by 6 bases and J by 2 bases, with 6 bases of the junction left unmatched. The CDR3 DNA is TGTGCCAGCAGCAGGGACAGGTTTGCTGGAAACACCATATATTTT. Amino acids: CASSRDRFAGNTIYF. The complete variable domain, with remaining parts taken from reference TRBV2 and TRBJ1-3, reads EPEVTQTPSHQVTQMGQEVILRCVPISNHLYFYWYRQILGQKVEFLVSFYNNEISEKSEIFDDQFSVERPDGSNFTLKIRSTKLEDSAMYFCASSRDRFAGNTIYFGEGSWLTVV.

This CDR3 is CASTRTGTKETQYF. The CDR3 DNA reads TGTGCCAGCACCCGAACCGGGACTAAAGAGACCCAGTACTTC. V and J are TRBV2 and TRBJ2-5, with 7 bases fitting TRBD2. Germline assignment: CDR1 SNHLY and CDR2 FYNNEI. V was pared by 7 bases and J by 3 bases, with 8 bases of the junction left unmatched. This CDR3 contains 14 residues.

V and J are TRBV4-3 and TRBJ2-1; D is unclear. Germline loops: CDR1 LGHNA, CDR2 YSLEER. This CDR3 contains 16 residues. The V end was cut by 1 base, the J end by 0 bases, with 10 bases between. This chain's CDR3 is CASSQAGWSSYNEQFF. CDR3 nucleotides: TGCGCCAGCAGCCAAGCTGGGTGGAGCTCCTACAATGAGCAGTTCTTC.

The rearrangement joins TRBV7-3 to TRBJ2-3; 11 bases match TRBD1. This CDR3 has 15 residues. Germline V gene sequence: CDR1 SGHTA, CDR2 FQGTGA. With V trimmed by 2 bases and J by 9 bases, 7 bases remained unmatched. CDR3 loop: CASSLVRGTGGTQYF. In DNA form, the CDR3 reads TGTGCCAGCAGCTTAGTACGGGGGACAGGGGGGACGCAGTATTTT.

The V and J genes are TRBV2 and TRBJ2-4; 9 bases are a match to TRBD2. CDR3 size: 17 residues. CDR1 and CDR2 (germline): SNHLY, FYNNEI. V was clipped by 5 bases and J by 1 base; unmatched bases: 9. This CDR3 reads CASSPRTSAFAKNIQYF. As DNA, the CDR3 is TGTGCCAGCAGTCCAAGGACTAGCGCTTTTGCCAAAAACATTCAGTACTTC.

This chain links TRBV30 with TRBJ2-7; D gene uncertain. Germline CDR1 and CDR2: GTSNPN and SVGIG (reference sequence). This CDR3 has 14 amino acids. Trimming left V 0 bases short and J 3 bases short, with 12 bases between. CDR3 residues: CAWSVGPFGYEQYF. In DNA, the CDR3 is TGTGCCTGGAGTGTGGGCCCTTTCGGCTACGAGCAGTACTTC.

This chain uses TRBV7-3 with TRBJ2-1; 11 bases match TRBD2. The CDR3 covers 17 residues. J lost 7 bases, V lost 6 bases, and 14 bases had no gene match. CDR1 SGHTA and CDR2 FQGTGA come from the germline V gene. CDR3 sequence: CASSQTALAGARNEQFF. Here the CDR3 DNA reads TGTGCCAGCAGTCAAACCGCACTAGCGGGAGCCCGGAATGAGCAGTTCTTC.